The present T cell receptor (beta chain) was sequenced within a study of cytomegalovirus exposure and HLA in healthy donors. Overall study: Within an early data release were roughly 90 million unique TCRs drawn from HLA-typed donors.

The germline V and J ends were trimmed by 0 bases and 1 base, with 12 bases remaining between them. Germline CDR1 is ENHRY and CDR2 is SYGVKD. The CDR3 has 16 amino acids. Study-wide results and caveats: According to the study, around 160 TCR beta chains were cytomegalovirus-associated. Later examination showed HLA-associated TCR beta chains had greater clonal expansion than equally common others.

Healthy bone marrow donors made up the cohort. In its sample, this clone was seen once. No antigen is known for it. PCR used 60 Vbeta primers and 13 Jbeta primers. TCRdb's copy holds only in-frame clones and misses some; the assay was immunoSEQ multiplex PCR. Of approximately 160,000 clones in the sample, around four fifths were seen once. The chain carries TRBV10-3 and TRBJ1-1; maybe TRBD1 (5 bases). The specimen sequenced was PBMCs. The clonotype was recovered from a man in his late teens or twenties in good health and CMV-seropositive. As DNA, the CDR3 is TGTGCCATCAGTGAGTCAAGAACAGGAAAGAACACTGAAGCTTTCTTT. It is translated as CAISESRTGKNTEAFF.